These T cell receptor beta chains were read from a single sample in a study of neurological immune-mediated disorders. TCRdb re-called the 5' RACE reads through MiXCR, storing one row per CDR3 protein. Among 74,000 or so distinct CDR3 sequences, about 9% were seen once, and the ten largest hold 1.7%. Sequencing was done on a sample of PBMCs. These receptors were collected from a man aged 50-59 years in good health. Both conserved end residues are part of each CDR3. D genes are given only for firm matches. Some rows have no size entry. The others give once, few or many, or a class for an expanded clone.

v_gene	j_gene	abundance	d_gene	CDR3nt	CDR3aa
TRBV20-1	TRBJ2-7	many	.	TGCAGTGCTAGAGATCAGGGCAGGGAATCCTACGAGCAGTACTTC	CSARDQGRESYEQYF
TRBV6-2/TRBV6-3	TRBJ2-5	many	TRBD2	TGTGCCAGCACCCTGACTAGCGGAGGGACCCAGTACTTC	CASTLTSGGTQYF
TRBV5-1	TRBJ1-2	many	.	TGCGCCAGCAGCTTGGTGGCGGGAGCTAACTATGGCTACACCTTC	CASSLVAGANYGYTF
TRBV7-9	TRBJ2-1	.	.	TGTGCCAGCAGCTCTAATGCGGGGTCGAATGAGCAGTTCTTC	CASSSNAGSNEQFF
TRBV15	TRBJ2-7	many	TRBD2	TGTGCCACCAGCAGAGCCCTAGCGGGGGAAGAGCAGTACTTC	CATSRALAGEEQYF
TRBV7-9	TRBJ2-1	many	TRBD2	TGTGCCAGCAGACCCGGGACTAGCGGAAATGAGCAGTTCTTC	CASRPGTSGNEQFF
TRBV12-3/TRBV12-4	TRBJ2-5	many	TRBD2	TGTGCCACAGCCGGGACTAGCGGTCCCCAAGAGACCCAGTACTTC	CATAGTSGPQETQYF
TRBV7-9	TRBJ2-3	many	.	TGTGCCAGCAGCTTAGCGGGGCCCACCACAGATACGCAGTATTTT	CASSLAGPTTDTQYF
TRBV12-3/TRBV12-4	TRBJ2-1	few	.	TGTGCCAGCAGTTTAATGCCCAAGCCAGCCTACAATGAGCAGTTCTTC	CASSLMPKPAYNEQFF
TRBV4-2	TRBJ2-5	once	.	TGTGTCAGCAGTCCCCGACTACGGACACAAGAGACCCAGTACTTC	CVSSPRLRTQETQYF
TRBV20-1	TRBJ1-2	many	.	TGCAGTGCCGCCCCGAGGGGGAGGGGTGGAGGCTACACCTTC	CSAAPRGRGGGYTF
TRBV5-1	TRBJ1-2	many	TRBD1	TGCGCCAGCAGCTTACACGAATCAGGGGGCCGCGGCTACACCTTC	CASSLHESGGRGYTF
TRBV12-3/TRBV12-4	TRBJ2-2	.	TRBD2	TGTGCCAGCAGCAGCGGGACGTACAGAAACACCGGGGAGCTGTTTTTT	CASSSGTYRNTGELFF
TRBV29-1	TRBJ1-2	many	.	TGCAGCGCTAAAAACGGGGACGGCTACACCTTC	CSAKNGDGYTF
TRBV20-1	TRBJ2-5	many	.	TGCAGTGCTAGGGGGAGGGGGGCTCAGAGAGAGACCCAGTACTTC	CSARGRGAQRETQYF
TRBV5-5	TRBJ2-5	many	.	TGTGCCAGCAGCAGGGAGTGGGCGGGGCTACAAGAGACCCAGTACTTC	CASSREWAGLQETQYF
TRBV24-1	TRBJ2-2	many	TRBD2	TGTGCCACCAGTGAAAAGAGACTAGCGGGAGTGAACACCGGGGAGCTGTTTTTT	CATSEKRLAGVNTGELFF
TRBV6-5	TRBJ1-1	many	.	TGTGCCAGCAGTTACTCAGTCGGTATGAACACTGAAGCTTTCTTT	CASSYSVGMNTEAFF
TRBV20-1	TRBJ2-3	many	TRBD1	TGCAGTGGCTCACAGGGGGCTTTTGTCGATACGCAGTATTTT	CSGSQGAFVDTQYF
TRBV12-3/TRBV12-4	TRBJ2-5	many	.	TGTGCCAGCAGTTTCTGGGGCCAAGAGACCCAGTACTTC	CASSFWGQETQYF
TRBV7-2	TRBJ1-5	many	.	TGTGCCAGCAGCTTAGGTGGAGTGCAGCCCCAGCATTTT	CASSLGGVQPQHF